These 26 T cell receptor beta chains were sequenced from one sample in a study of T-cell reconstitution after alpha-beta-depleted transplantation in children. As it was prepared, the TCRbeta library received unique molecular identifiers. TCRdb independently ran MiXCR on the PCR reads; one entry per CDR3 protein. This sample has roughly 350,000 distinct CDR3 sequences, with approximately 10% found just once. Specimen: PBMCs from the stem cell graft donor, collected from the stem cell graft. Receptors were obtained from a human donor who donated a stem cell graft to a child with acute lymphoblastic leukemia.

This clonotype was seen repeatedly, ten times or more. This chain uses TRBV6-2 or TRBV6-3 with TRBJ2-1; TRBD1 aligns across 7 bases. This CDR3 spans 14 amino acids. The V segment lost 6 bases and the J segment 11 bases; nucleotides outside the gene matches: 13. Per the germline V gene, CDR1 is MNHEY and CDR2 is SVGEGT. The CDR3 sequence is CASSRTGLNSKQFF. CDR3 bases: TGTGCCAGCAGCCGGACAGGTCTAAATTCGAAGCAGTTCTTC.

The sample holds a few counts of this clonotype. This chain joins TRBV5-5 and TRBJ2-1; 13 positions agree with TRBD2. The germline CDR1 and CDR2 sequences are SGHKS and YYEKEE (reference sequence). J lost 2 bases, V lost 4 bases, and 6 bases had no gene match. The CDR3 is 17 amino acids. The DNA of the CDR3 is TGTGCCAGCAGCGGACTAGCGGGAGTCAGGCCCTACAATGAGCAGTTCTTC. Translation: CASSGLAGVRPYNEQFF.

This clonotype was found a few times. V usage is TRBV7-9 and J usage is TRBJ2-1; TRBD1 might be the D (5 bases). The CDR3 covers 14 residues. With 7 bases removed from V and 1 base from J, the gap between germline ends came to 11 bases. Germline-derived CDR1 and CDR2 are SEHNR and FQNEAQ (reference sequence). The CDR3 sequence: CASTGPRSYNEQFF. Written as DNA, the CDR3 is TGTGCCAGCACAGGGCCCCGTTCCTACAATGAGCAGTTCTTC.

There are a few counts of this clonotype. The chain links TRBV4-1 to TRBJ1-3; 7 nucleotides agree with TRBD1. After removal of 0 bases from V and 1 base from J, the junction contained 21 bases not matched to a gene. The germline gives CDR1 MGHRA, CDR2 YSYEKL. This CDR3 is 22 amino acids long. The CDR3 nucleotides are TGCGCCAGCAGCCAAGATGATCGGCGGGACAGAGTCCCCTCGGGATCTGGAAACACCATATATTTT. It encodes CASSQDDRRDRVPSGSGNTIYF.

This chain links TRBV29-1 with TRBJ2-7; the match to TRBD1 covers 10 bases. The CDR3 length is 16 residues. Germline V lookup: CDR1 SQVTM, CDR2 ANQGSEA. The ends lost 3 bases at V and 2 bases at J; junction bases unmatched: 10. The CDR3: CSVEDTGDRGTYEQYF. The CDR3 DNA is TGCAGCGTTGAGGATACTGGGGACAGGGGAACCTACGAGCAGTACTTC.

There are many counts of this clonotype. One junction end does not reproduce the germline sequence, and a read error may be involved. This chain links TRBV5-5 with TRBJ1-5, with 10 nucleotides matching TRBD1. This CDR3 comprises 15 residues. Germline values: CDR1 SGHKS, CDR2 YYEKEE (reference sequence). In DNA form, the CDR3 reads TGTGCCAGCAGCTTGGCGGGACAGGGGATCGAGCCTCAGCATTTT. Translating it yields CASSLAGQGIEPQHF. The complete variable domain, with remaining parts taken from reference TRBV5-5 and TRBJ1-5, reads DAGVTQSPTHLIKTRGQQVTLRCSPISGHKSVSWYQQVLGQGPQFIFQYYEKEERGRGNFPDRFSARQFPNYSSELNVNALLLGDSALYLCASSLAGQGIEPQHFGDGTRLSIL.

The chain recombines TRBV12-3 or TRBV12-4 with TRBJ2-1; D possibly corresponds to TRBD2 (6 bases). The CDR3 has 14 amino acids. The V end was cut by 3 bases, the J end by 6 bases, with 12 bases between. The CDR3 sequence: CASSFGGMGNEQFF. The CDR3, as DNA: TGTGCCAGCAGTTTCGGGGGTATGGGCAATGAGCAGTTCTTC.

A few counts support this clonotype. The chain uses TRBV6-1 and TRBJ2-1; 11 bases are a match to TRBD2. The germline gives CDR1 MNHNS, CDR2 SASEGT. After removal of 4 bases from V and 4 bases from J, the junction contained 15 bases not matched to a gene. The CDR3 is made up of 19 amino acids. CDR3 sequence reads: CASSVRFASGRKGYNEQFF. DNA for the CDR3: TGTGCCAGCAGTGTCCGATTTGCTAGCGGGAGGAAGGGATACAATGAGCAGTTCTTC.

The chain links TRBV9 to TRBJ1-6; possible D gene TRBD1, 6 bases. Germline V lookup: CDR1 SGDLS, CDR2 YYNGEE. Trimming took off 2 bases at V and 7 bases at J, with 10 bases between the two ends. This CDR3 has 14 residues. The CDR3, as DNA: TGTGCCAGCAGCGTCGGGGGGACAAATTCACCCCTCCACTTT. Protein product: CASSVGGTNSPLHF.

In its sample, this clonotype was seen a few times. The J gene is TRBJ2-2, the V gene TRBV12-3 or TRBV12-4; 8 bases line up with TRBD2. CDR3 length: 16 amino acids. Germline trimming cut 4 bases from V and 4 bases from J; bases unmatched to any gene: 8. Written as DNA, the CDR3 is TGTGCCAGCAGTTCTCGGGGAGCGGGAGTCACCGGGGAGCTGTTTTTT. As protein: CASSSRGAGVTGELFF.

This clonotype was detected ten times or more. V usage is TRBV13 and J usage is TRBJ2-3; 7 positions agree with TRBD1. The CDR3 extends over 14 amino acids. Germline lookup yields CDR1 PRHDT and CDR2 FYEKMQ (reference sequence). Trimming at V came to 5 bases and at J to 2 bases, leaving 4 bases not matched to a gene. CDR3 DNA: TGTGCCAGCAGCCCACAGGGGCTCACAGATACGCAGTATTTT. Encoded protein: CASSPQGLTDTQYF.

V usage is TRBV4-1 and J usage is TRBJ2-3; 8 bases line up with TRBD2. After removal of 3 bases from V and 1 base from J, the junction contained 3 bases not matched to a gene. This CDR3 is 15 amino acids long. The germline CDR1 and CDR2 sequences are MGHRA and YSYEKL. CDR3 in DNA: TGCGCCAGCAGCCAGCTGGGACTAGGCACAGATACGCAGTATTTT. It is translated as CASSQLGLGTDTQYF.

The CDR3 loop reads CASSETDRGSDTQYF. In nucleotides, the CDR3 is TGCGCCAGCAGCGAGACGGACAGGGGGTCGGATACGCAGTATTTT. The V gene is TRBV5-1, the J gene TRBJ2-3, with 10 bases lining up with TRBD1. V shed 4 bases and J 6 bases; nucleotides not matched to a gene: 8. Germline CDR1 is SGHRS and CDR2 is YFSETQ. The CDR3 covers 15 residues.

Only a few counts were recorded for this clonotype. This chain connects TRBV5-4 to TRBJ1-6; D not resolved. The CDR3 has 14 residues. Deletions cut 2 bases from V and 9 bases from J, with 12 bases between. Germline V gives CDR1 SGHNT, CDR2 YYREEE (reference sequence). In nucleotides, the CDR3 is TGTGCCAGCAGCTTTGAGGGTGGCGGTTCACCCCTCCACTTT. Translated: CASSFEGGGSPLHF.

This clonotype came up a few times. The rearrangement links TRBV20-1 to TRBJ2-1; D might be TRBD2 (5 bases). Between the trimmed V and J ends, which lost 3 bases and 6 bases, there was a span of 15 bases. This CDR3 has 14 residues. CDR1 is DFQATT, CDR2 SNEGSKA, per germline (reference sequence). CDR3 region: CSARDSGGVNEQFF. The CDR3 DNA reads TGCAGTGCTAGGGACTCCGGAGGTGTCAATGAGCAGTTCTTC.

The chain uses TRBV20-1 and TRBJ2-7; 15 bases map to TRBD2. J lost 3 bases, V lost 0 bases, and 9 bases had no gene match. Per germline, CDR1 DFQATT and CDR2 SNEGSKA (reference sequence). This CDR3 has 18 amino acids. The CDR3 DNA reads as TGCAGTGCTAGAGATTCGGGACTAGCGGGAGGAGAGGGCTACGAGCAGTACTTC. It translates to CSARDSGLAGGEGYEQYF.

This chain connects TRBV5-1 to TRBJ2-1; 9 bases map to TRBD2. The length of the CDR3 is 15 residues. CDR1 and CDR2 from the germline V gene are SGHRS and YFSETQ. Unmatched junction bases numbered 6, after V lost 3 bases and J lost 5 bases. In nucleotides, the CDR3 is TGCGCCAGCAGCTCCTCCGGGACTAGCCACAATGAGCAGTTCTTC. Protein sequence: CASSSSGTSHNEQFF.

The CDR3 DNA reads as TGTGCCAGCAGTTTAAACCAGGGGGCTTCGATTAGAGAGACCCAGTACTTC. Its translation is CASSLNQGASIRETQYF. The rearrangement uses TRBV12-3 or TRBV12-4 and TRBJ2-5; 8 bases fit TRBD1. J was trimmed by 4 bases and V by 2 bases; bases with no gene match: 12. The CDR3 runs 17 residues.

This clonotype was seen at least ten times. The chain carries TRBV5-1 and TRBJ2-3, with a tentative D call TRBD1 (6 bases). V lost 5 bases and J 2 bases, leaving 12 bases between the germline ends. The V gene's germline CDR1 is SGHRS and CDR2 YFSETQ. The CDR3 is 14 residues long. The CDR3 is CASRGHLNTDTQYF. The CDR3 coding sequence is TGCGCCAGCAGGGGACACCTAAACACAGATACGCAGTATTTT. The entire variable domain, with the rest obtained from reference TRBV5-1 and TRBJ2-3, is as follows: KAGVTQTPRYLIKTRGQQVTLSCSPISGHRSVSWYQQTPGQGLQFLFEYFSETQRNKGNFPGRFSGRQFSNSRSEMNVSTLELGDSALYLCASRGHLNTDTQYFGPGTRLTVL.

This clonotype was observed many times. The chain uses TRBV10-3 and TRBJ1-3; TRBD1 agrees at 8 bases. Germline CDR1 and CDR2: ENHRY and SYGVKD. V was clipped by 3 bases and J by 4 bases; unmatched bases: 5. The CDR3 contains 15 residues. CDR3 sequence reads: CAISEPTGGGNTIYF. For the CDR3, the DNA is TGTGCCATCAGTGAACCAACAGGGGGAGGAAACACCATATATTTT.

A few counts support this clonotype. The chain couples TRBV7-2 to TRBJ1-1, with 9 bases that match TRBD1. From germline, CDR1 is SGHTA and CDR2 FQGNSA. Losses at the gene ends were 5 bases for V and 12 bases for J; bases not matched to a gene: 7. The CDR3 spans 12 residues. The CDR3 here is CASSQQQGATFF. DNA of the CDR3: TGTGCCAGCAGCCAACAACAGGGGGCCACTTTCTTT.

This clonotype was counted between two and nine times. The gene calls are TRBV5-6 and TRBJ1-5, with a possible D match to TRBD1 (6 bases). The length of the CDR3 is 17 residues. Deletions cut 0 bases from V and 0 bases from J, with 13 bases between. Germline values: CDR1 SGHDT, CDR2 YYEEEE. The CDR3 loop reads CASSLGTDYYSNQPQHF. The CDR3 region has the DNA TGTGCCAGCAGCTTGGGGACAGACTATTATAGCAATCAGCCCCAGCATTTT.

The table lists this clonotype with a few counts. V and J are TRBV15 and TRBJ2-7; no definite D call. Per the germline V gene, CDR1 is LNHNV and CDR2 is YYDKDF (reference sequence). The CDR3 spans 15 residues. The ends were cut back, 1 base at V and 0 bases at J, with 10 bases in the middle. CDR3 sequence: CATSRVPGFSYEQYF. The CDR3 region has the DNA TGTGCCACCAGCAGAGTCCCTGGTTTCTCCTACGAGCAGTACTTC.

J is TRBJ1-2 and V is TRBV7-9; D is uncertain. Per the germline V gene, CDR1 is SEHNR and CDR2 is FQNEAQ (reference sequence). V lost 3 bases, J lost 8 bases, and 7 bases lay in between. The CDR3 consists of 11 residues. The CDR3 is CASSFERGYTF. The CDR3 bases are TGTGCCAGCAGCTTTGAGCGGGGCTACACCTTC.

The gene calls are TRBV7-8 and TRBJ1-1; 7 nucleotides agree with TRBD1. The CDR3 extends over 15 amino acids. V lost 6 bases and J lost 0; bases outside the gene matches: 7. Germline values: CDR1 SGHVS, CDR2 FQNEAQ. The CDR3 DNA is TGTGCCAGCAGGATCAATACAGGGGTGAACACTGAAGCTTTCTTT. It specifies CASRINTGVNTEAFF. Together with reference TRBV7-8 and TRBJ1-1, the CDR3 gives the full variable domain: GAGVSQSPRYKVAKRGQDVALRCDPISGHVSLFWYQQALGQGPEFLTYFQNEAQLDKSGLPSDRFFAERPEGSVSTLKIQRTQQEDSAVYLCASRINTGVNTEAFFGQGTRLTVV.

The chain links TRBV28 to TRBJ2-4, with D possibly matching TRBD1 (6 bases). Germline loops: CDR1 MDHEN, CDR2 SYDVKM. The CDR3 runs 12 residues. V was trimmed by 8 bases and J by 6 bases, leaving 11 bases between them. In DNA, the CDR3 is TGTGCCAGCGGAGGACAGACAAACATTCAGTACTTC. It translates to CASGGQTNIQYF.